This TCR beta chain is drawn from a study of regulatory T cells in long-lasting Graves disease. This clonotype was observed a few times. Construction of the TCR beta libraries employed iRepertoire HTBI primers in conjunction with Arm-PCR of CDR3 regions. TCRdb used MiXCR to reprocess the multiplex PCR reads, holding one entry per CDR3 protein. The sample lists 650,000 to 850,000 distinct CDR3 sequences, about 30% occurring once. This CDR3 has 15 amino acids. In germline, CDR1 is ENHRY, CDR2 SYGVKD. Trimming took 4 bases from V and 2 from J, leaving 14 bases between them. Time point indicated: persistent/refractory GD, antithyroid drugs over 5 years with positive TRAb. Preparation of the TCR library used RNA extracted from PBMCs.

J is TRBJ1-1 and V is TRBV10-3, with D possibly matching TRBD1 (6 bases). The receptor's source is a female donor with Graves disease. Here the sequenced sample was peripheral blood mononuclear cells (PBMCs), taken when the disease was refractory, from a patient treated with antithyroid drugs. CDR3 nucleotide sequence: TGTGCCATCAGTGCATCCAGGGGTACTAACACTGAAGCTTTCTTT. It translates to CAISASRGTNTEAFF.